These 3 T cell receptor beta chains share one sample of origin, sequenced in a study of blood T cells in healthy people across ages. Then a second PCR, running roughly 7 to 11 cycles, was carried out with a sample-barcoded 5' primer and a J-beta primer mix. MiXCR, run by TCRdb on the 5' RACE reads, gives a single entry per CDR3 protein. The repertoire has some 790,000 distinct CDR3 sequences, 29% of them found once; the top ten carry roughly 17%. The sample taken for sequencing was blood. Receptors were obtained from a woman of 80 years or more in good health.

This clonotype was counted at least ten times. The rearrangement links TRBV4-2 to TRBJ2-1, with 9 bases identical to TRBD2. The CDR3 spans 14 residues. The germline V gene has CDR1 LGHNA and CDR2 YNFKEQ. The V segment lost 0 bases and the J segment 8 bases; nucleotides outside the gene matches: 2. The CDR3: CASSQERGGDEQFF. The CDR3 nucleotides read TGTGCCAGCAGCCAAGAGCGGGGGGGCGATGAGCAGTTCTTC.

This clonotype was detected ten times or more. The chain links TRBV6-5 to TRBJ2-1; the D is unclear. CDR3 size: 15 residues. V was trimmed by 5 bases and J by 1 base, leaving 12 bases between them. From germline, CDR1 is MNHEY and CDR2 SVGAGI. The CDR3 region has the DNA TGTGCCAGCAGTCGATCTGATGGGTCCTACAATGAGCAGTTCTTC. Translation gives CASSRSDGSYNEQFF.

This clonotype was detected ten times or more. The chain employs TRBV24-1 and TRBJ2-5; the match to TRBD2 covers 8 bases. Germline assignment: CDR1 KGHDR and CDR2 SFDVKD. The length of the CDR3 is 15 residues. The junction had 7 bases not matched to a gene; V was cut back by 4 bases and J by 4 bases. CDR3 coding DNA: TGTGCCACCAGTGAACCCTCGGGAGGGCGAGAGACCCAGTACTTC. Translating gives CATSEPSGGRETQYF.